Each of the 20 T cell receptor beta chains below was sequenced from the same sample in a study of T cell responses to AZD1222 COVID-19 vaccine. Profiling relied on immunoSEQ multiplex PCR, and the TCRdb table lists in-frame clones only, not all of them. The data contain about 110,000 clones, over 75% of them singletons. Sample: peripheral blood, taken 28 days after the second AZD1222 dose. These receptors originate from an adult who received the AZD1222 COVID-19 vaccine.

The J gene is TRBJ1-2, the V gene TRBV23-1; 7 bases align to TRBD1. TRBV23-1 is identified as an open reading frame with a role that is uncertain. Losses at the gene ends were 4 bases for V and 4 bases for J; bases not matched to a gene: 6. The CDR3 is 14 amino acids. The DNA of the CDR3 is TGCGCCAGCAGTCCGCGGGGACAGCCCTATGGCTACACCTTC. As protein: CASSPRGQPYGYTF.

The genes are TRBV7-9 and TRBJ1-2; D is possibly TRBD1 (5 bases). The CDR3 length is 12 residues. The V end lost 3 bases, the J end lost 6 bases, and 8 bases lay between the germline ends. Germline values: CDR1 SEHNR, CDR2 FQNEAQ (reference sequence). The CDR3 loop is CASSFSRDGYTF. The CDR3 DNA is TGTGCCAGCAGCTTCAGCAGGGATGGCTACACCTTC.

CDR3 in DNA: TGTGCCAGCACCCAGCTCCGGTTGGACAGTGTGACCGTTTATGAAAAACTGTTTTTT. It is translated as CASTQLRLDSVTVYEKLFF. V and J are TRBV28 and TRBJ1-4, with a possible D match to TRBD1 (6 bases). Trimming pared 7 bases from V and 6 bases from J, leaving 30 bases between. The germline CDR1 and CDR2 sequences are MDHEN and SYDVKM. The CDR3 extends over 19 amino acids.

The CDR3 here is CASSLGRGSTDTQYF. CDR3 sequence (DNA): TGTGCCAGCAGCTTGGGGCGCGGGAGCACAGATACGCAGTATTTT. The genes are TRBV5-5 and TRBJ2-3; the D gene is possibly TRBD2 (5 bases). This CDR3 is 15 amino acids long. Germline V gives CDR1 SGHKS, CDR2 YYEKEE (reference sequence). V was clipped by 0 bases and J by 0 bases, with 8 bases between them.

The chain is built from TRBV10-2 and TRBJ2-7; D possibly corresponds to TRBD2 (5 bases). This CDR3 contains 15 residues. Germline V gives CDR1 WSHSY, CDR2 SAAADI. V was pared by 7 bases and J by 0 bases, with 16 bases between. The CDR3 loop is CASKPWTGSSYEQYF. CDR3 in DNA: TGCGCCAGCAAACCTTGGACGGGAAGCTCCTACGAGCAGTACTTC.

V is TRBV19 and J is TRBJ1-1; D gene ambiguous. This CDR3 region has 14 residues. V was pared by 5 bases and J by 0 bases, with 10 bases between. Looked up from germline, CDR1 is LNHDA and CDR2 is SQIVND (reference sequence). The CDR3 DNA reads TGTGCCAGTAGTCTACGGACCATGAACACTGAAGCTTTCTTT. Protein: CASSLRTMNTEAFF.

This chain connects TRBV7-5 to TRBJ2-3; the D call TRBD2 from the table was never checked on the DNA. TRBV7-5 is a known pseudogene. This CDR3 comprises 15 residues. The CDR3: CARSSPNAAGDTQYF. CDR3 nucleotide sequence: TGTGCCAGAAGTAGCCCGAATGCCGCGGGAGATACGCAGTATTTT.

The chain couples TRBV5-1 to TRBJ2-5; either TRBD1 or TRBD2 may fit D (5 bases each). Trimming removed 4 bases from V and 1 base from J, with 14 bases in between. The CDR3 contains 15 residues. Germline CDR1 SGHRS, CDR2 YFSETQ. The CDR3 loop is CASSAGPGPQETQYF. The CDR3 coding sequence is TGCGCCAGCAGCGCCGGCCCGGGGCCCCAAGAGACCCAGTACTTC.

CDR3: CAWTRGNTEAFF. CDR3 sequence (DNA): TGTGCCTGGACCCGGGGGAACACTGAAGCTTTCTTT. The chain recombines TRBV30 with TRBJ1-1; D remains unclear. Trimming cost V 4 bases and J 1 base, with 7 bases left between them. Germline V CDR1 and CDR2: GTSNPN, SVGIG (reference sequence). CDR3 length: 12 amino acids.

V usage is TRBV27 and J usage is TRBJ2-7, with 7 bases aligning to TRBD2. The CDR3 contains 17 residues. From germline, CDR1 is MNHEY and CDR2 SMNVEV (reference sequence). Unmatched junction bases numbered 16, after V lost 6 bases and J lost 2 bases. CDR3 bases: TGTGCCAGCAGGCCTCTTCTTTCTCTAGCGGCCCCCTACGAGCAGTACTTC. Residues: CASRPLLSLAAPYEQYF.

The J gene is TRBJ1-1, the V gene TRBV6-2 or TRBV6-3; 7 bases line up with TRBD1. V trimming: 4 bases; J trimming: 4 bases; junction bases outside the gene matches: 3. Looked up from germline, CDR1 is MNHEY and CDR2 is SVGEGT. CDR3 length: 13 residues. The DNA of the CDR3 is TGTGCCAGCAGTTCGACAGGGTTCACTGAAGCTTTCTTT. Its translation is CASSSTGFTEAFF.

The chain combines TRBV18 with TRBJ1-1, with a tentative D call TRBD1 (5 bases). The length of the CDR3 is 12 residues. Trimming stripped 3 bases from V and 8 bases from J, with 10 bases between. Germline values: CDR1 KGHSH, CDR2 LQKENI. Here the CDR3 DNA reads TGTGCCAGCTCACCGCAGGGAGGGGAAGCTTTCTTT. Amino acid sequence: CASSPQGGEAFF.

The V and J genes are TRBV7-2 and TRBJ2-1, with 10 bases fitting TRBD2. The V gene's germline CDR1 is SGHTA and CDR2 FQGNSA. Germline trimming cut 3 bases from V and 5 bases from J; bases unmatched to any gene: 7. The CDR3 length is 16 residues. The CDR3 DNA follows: TGTGCCAGCAGCTTGCCCTCTAGCGGGAGCAACAATGAGCAGTTCTTC. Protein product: CASSLPSSGSNNEQFF.

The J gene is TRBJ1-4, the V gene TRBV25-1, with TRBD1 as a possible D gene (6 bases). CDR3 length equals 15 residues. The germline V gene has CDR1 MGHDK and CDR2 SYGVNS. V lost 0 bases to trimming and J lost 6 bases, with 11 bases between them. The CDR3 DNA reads TGTGCCAGCAGTGAATACCAGGGGCGACATGAAAAACTGTTTTTT. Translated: CASSEYQGRHEKLFF.

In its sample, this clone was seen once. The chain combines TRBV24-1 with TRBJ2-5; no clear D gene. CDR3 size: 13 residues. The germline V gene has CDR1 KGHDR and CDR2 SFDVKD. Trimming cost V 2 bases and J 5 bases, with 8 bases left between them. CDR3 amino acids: CATSDSVRETQYF. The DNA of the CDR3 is TGTGCCACCAGTGATTCTGTACGGGAGACCCAGTACTTC.

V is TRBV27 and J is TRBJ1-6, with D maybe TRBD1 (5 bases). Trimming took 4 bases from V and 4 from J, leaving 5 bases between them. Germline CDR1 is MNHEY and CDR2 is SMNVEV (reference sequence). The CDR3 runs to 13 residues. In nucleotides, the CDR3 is TGTGCCAGCAGTTGGGGGTATAATTCACCCCTCCACTTT. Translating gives CASSWGYNSPLHF.

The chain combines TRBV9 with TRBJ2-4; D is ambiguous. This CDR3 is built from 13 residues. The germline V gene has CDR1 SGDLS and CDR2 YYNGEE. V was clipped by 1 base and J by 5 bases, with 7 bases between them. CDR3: CASSVSPENIQYF. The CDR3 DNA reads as TGTGCCAGCAGCGTATCTCCGGAAAACATTCAGTACTTC. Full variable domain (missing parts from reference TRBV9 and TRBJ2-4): DSGVTQTPKHLITATGQRVTLRCSPRSGDLSVYWYQQSLDQGLQFLIQYYNGEERAKGNILERFSAQQFPDLHSELNLSSLELGDSALYFCASSVSPENIQYFGAGTRLSVL.

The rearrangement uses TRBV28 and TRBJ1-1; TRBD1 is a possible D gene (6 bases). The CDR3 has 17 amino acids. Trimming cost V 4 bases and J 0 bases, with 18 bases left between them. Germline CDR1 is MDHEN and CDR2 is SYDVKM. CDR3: CASSSYRQVNMNTEAFF. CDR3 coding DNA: TGTGCCAGCAGTTCTTATCGACAGGTCAACATGAACACTGAAGCTTTCTTT.

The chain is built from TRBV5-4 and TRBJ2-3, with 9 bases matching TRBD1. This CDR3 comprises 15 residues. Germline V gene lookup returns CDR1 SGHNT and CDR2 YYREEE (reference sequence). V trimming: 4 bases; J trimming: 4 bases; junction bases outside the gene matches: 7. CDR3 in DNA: TGTGCCAGCAGCGGCGGGACAGGGCCAGCAGATACGCAGTATTTT. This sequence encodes CASSGGTGPADTQYF.

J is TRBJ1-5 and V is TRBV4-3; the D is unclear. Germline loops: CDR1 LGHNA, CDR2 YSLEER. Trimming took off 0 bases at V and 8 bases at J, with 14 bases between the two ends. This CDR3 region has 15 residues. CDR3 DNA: TGCGCCAGCAGCCAAGATCTCATAGGTAGGAAGCCCCAGCATTTT. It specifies CASSQDLIGRKPQHF.